The clone carrying this T cell receptor (beta chain) showed up just a few times. Its antigen remains unknown. The sample holds other DNA sequences that translate to the same CDR3. This CDR3 region has 14 residues. Trimming took off 6 bases at V and 2 bases at J, with 10 bases between the two ends. CDR1 and CDR2 (germline): MDHEN, SYDVKM. The sample comes from a study of shared clonotypes between healthy human individuals. The protocol was immunoSEQ multiplex PCR, while the TCRdb copy is restricted to in-frame clones and leaves out a portion. The sample has approximately 100,000 clones, about 70% seen once. General study findings and limits: The four-donor shared clonotypes exceeded non-shared clonotypes in generation probability, with non-shared ones scoring lower.

Sequencing was performed on memory CD8+ T cells sorted from blood. Subset reported: CD45RO+ cells pooled with CCR7-negative TemRA cells. This clonotype was obtained from a woman aged 25 to 39 in good health. This sequence joins TRBV28 and TRBJ2-2; perhaps TRBD1 as D (6 bases). The CDR3: CASRRDTNTGELFF. The DNA for the CDR3 is TGTGCCAGCAGAAGGGACACTAACACCGGGGAGCTGTTTTTT.